What follows is one T cell receptor beta chain and its context. Assay used: immunoSEQ multiplex PCR; TCRdb lists only in-frame clones, some missing. Of approximately 74,000 clones in the sample, approximately 91% are singletons; the top ten hold roughly 6.6%. This record comes from a study of blood T cell repertoires in COVID-19. The overall study: Acute-phase and convalescent COVID-19 samples originated in the United States, Italy and Spain. Sample material is recorded as cDNA or gDNA derived from T cells, B-cell-depleted T cells, or PBMCs.

The CDR3 is 13 amino acids. With V trimmed by 8 bases and J by 0 bases, 6 bases remained unmatched. Germline V CDR1 and CDR2: GTSNPN, SVGIG (reference sequence). This chain joins TRBV30 and TRBJ1-1; 7 bases match TRBD1. Sequencing used peripheral blood. This receptor was identified in a man between 65 and 85 years old with acute or convalescent COVID-19. The CDR3 coding sequence is TGTGCCGGTCTACAGGGGCTGAACACTGAAGCTTTCTTT. Protein: CAGLQGLNTEAFF.